Listed below are T cell receptor beta chains from one sample, sequenced in a study of T cell repertoires in cytomegalovirus infection. MiXCR was run by TCRdb on the reads, yielding one entry per CDR3 protein. This sample has about 360,000 distinct CDR3 sequences; about 34% occur once, and the top ten carry approximately 13%. These receptors' targets are unknown. Material: cultured PBMCs, obtained from culture after CMV antigen stimulation. Every receptor here comes from a human donor in good health (CMV status not recorded). Some clones in this sample may be carry-over from other donors' samples. Both conserved end residues are part of each CDR3. A D gene is named only where the DNA matches it firmly. Size values are once, few and many counts, or a class for expanded clones, and some rows have none.

d_call	clone_size	v_call	j_call	cdr3_nt	cdr3_aa
.	few	TRBV12-3/TRBV12-4	TRBJ2-1	TGTGCCAGCAGGTCCATAGCCTCTAACAATGAGCAGTTCTTC	CASRSIASNNEQFF
.	.	TRBV6-8	TRBJ2-2	TGTGCCAGCGGTTATCAATCTACCGGGGAGCTGTTTTTT	CASGYQSTGELFF
.	.	TRBV30	TRBJ2-1	TGTGCCTGGAGTAGATCCGGGACTGGATACAATGAGCAGTTCTTC	CAWSRSGTGYNEQFF
TRBD2	.	TRBV20-1	TRBJ2-1	TGCAGTGCCCACCGCCTCGAGCGGGAGAGTGGTGAGCAGTTCTTC	CSAHRLERESGEQFF
.	few	TRBV4-1	TRBJ1-1	TGCGCCAGCAGCCAAGATAGCGGAGGGATGAACACTGAAGCTTTCTTT	CASSQDSGGMNTEAFF
.	few	TRBV20-1	TRBJ2-7	TGCAGTGCCCGTTCAGCCCTGGCGTTCTCCTACGAGCAGTACTTC	CSARSALAFSYEQYF
.	once	TRBV3-1	TRBJ1-2	TGTGCCAGCAGCCAATTATTGGACCCTAACATCTATGGCTACACCTTC	CASSQLLDPNIYGYTF
.	many	TRBV7-2	TRBJ2-3	TGTGCCAGCAGCTTAGGTGTCGCGCCGGGCCCAGCGGCGCTTAGCACAGATACGCAGTATTTT	CASSLGVAPGPAALSTDTQYF
.	few	TRBV20-1	TRBJ1-1	TGCAGTGCTAGAGATTGGGGGTTGCGGACTGAAGCTTTCTTT	CSARDWGLRTEAFF
.	few	TRBV12-3/TRBV12-4	TRBJ1-5	TGTGCCAGCAGTTTTAGGGAGAAGGTGCCCCAGCATTTT	CASSFREKVPQHF
.	.	TRBV7-2	TRBJ2-1	TGTGCCAGCAGCTTAAGAGGTGGTTGGGGTGAGCAGTTCTTC	CASSLRGGWGEQFF
.	.	TRBV28	TRBJ2-7	TGTGCCAGCAGTATCGAAGAGCTTACCTCCTACGAGCAGTACTTC	CASSIEELTSYEQYF
.	few	TRBV28	TRBJ2-2	TGTGCCAGCAGTGGGCGGGGTACTTGGGGCACCGGGGAGCTGTTTTTT	CASSGRGTWGTGELFF
TRBD1	.	TRBV4-1	TRBJ1-2	TGCGCCAGCAGTCGAGGTGGGACAGGGGAGAGCTACACCTTC	CASSRGGTGESYTF
TRBD2	few	TRBV12-3/TRBV12-4	TRBJ2-1	TGTGCCAGCAGTTCCATAGCGGGAGGGCCCTACAATGAGCAGTTCTTC	CASSSIAGGPYNEQFF
.	many	TRBV7-2	TRBJ1-1	TGTGCCAGCAGCTTTGGTAGACAGAACACTGAAGCTTTCTTT	CASSFGRQNTEAFF
.	.	TRBV18	TRBJ2-7	TGTGCCAGCTCACCACAATACCAAGCCTACGAGCAGTACTTC	CASSPQYQAYEQYF
.	.	TRBV24-1	TRBJ2-3	TGTGCCACCAGTGATCCGGGACTTAGCCCAGATACGCAGTATTTT	CATSDPGLSPDTQYF
TRBD1	.	TRBV19	TRBJ1-2	TGTGCCAGTAGCCTAAGCGGGACAGATGGCTACACCTTC	CASSLSGTDGYTF
.	.	TRBV19	TRBJ1-3	TGTGCCAGTACTACAACGGGTACCTCTGGAGACACCATATATTTT	CASTTTGTSGDTIYF
.	.	TRBV20-1	TRBJ2-5	TGCAGTGCTACGCAGGGGACGCCAGGGTGGGGAGAGACCCAGTACTTC	CSATQGTPGWGETQYF
.	few	TRBV6-1	TRBJ1-1	TGTGCCAGCGGAACCGGGGCTAACACTGAAGCTTTCTTT	CASGTGANTEAFF
TRBD2	few	TRBV12-3/TRBV12-4	TRBJ2-1	TGTGCCACCAGCGGGGGGGGGCCTTACAATGAGCAGTTCTTC	CATSGGGPYNEQFF
.	many	TRBV10-3	TRBJ2-7	TGTGCCATCAGTGAGTCGAACCTCCGCCACGAGCAGTACTTC	CAISESNLRHEQYF
TRBD1	.	TRBV30	TRBJ1-6	TGTGCCTGGGACAGGGGAGATAATTCACCCCTCCACTTT	CAWDRGDNSPLHF
TRBD2	.	TRBV19	TRBJ2-1	TGTGCCAGCCGCCCCGGACTAGCCTACAATGAGCAGTTCTTC	CASRPGLAYNEQFF
TRBD1	.	TRBV7-9	TRBJ2-2	TGTGCCAGCAGCCAGAGACAGGGATATTCTGCCGGGGAGCTGTTTTTT	CASSQRQGYSAGELFF
TRBD1	.	TRBV20-1	TRBJ1-6	TGCAGTGCTAGAGTGGACAGGAATTCACCCCTCCACTTT	CSARVDRNSPLHF
TRBD1	.	TRBV6-2/TRBV6-3	TRBJ1-1	TGTGCCAGCAGTCGACCTCGGGACAGGGGCGGCACTGAAGCTTTCTTT	CASSRPRDRGGTEAFF
TRBD1	.	TRBV18	TRBJ2-7	TGTGCCAGCTCAAGCCCTTCTCCGGGACAGGGGGCCGAGCAGTACTTC	CASSSPSPGQGAEQYF
TRBD2	.	TRBV4-1	TRBJ2-3	TGCGCCAGCAGCACCGGGACTATCCAAGATACGCAGTATTTT	CASSTGTIQDTQYF
TRBD1	.	TRBV6-2/TRBV6-3	TRBJ1-1	TGTGCCAGCAGTTATTTTGCAGGGGGAGCTGAAGCTTTCTTT	CASSYFAGGAEAFF
.	.	TRBV7-2	TRBJ2-6	TGTGCCAGCAGCTTGAGGGTGGGCGGAGCTGGGGCCAACGTCCTGACTTTC	CASSLRVGGAGANVLTF
.	few	TRBV7-6	TRBJ2-3	TGTGCCAGCAGCTTGAGTAGCGGAACTAGCACAGATACGCAGTATTTT	CASSLSSGTSTDTQYF
TRBD1	.	TRBV20-1	TRBJ1-1	TGCAGTGCTAGAGATTCTACAGGGGACAACACTGAAGCTTTCTTT	CSARDSTGDNTEAFF
TRBD2	many	TRBV7-2	TRBJ2-3	TGTGCCAGCAGCTCGGGACTAGCGGGAGGGGCAGATACGCAGTATTTT	CASSSGLAGGADTQYF
TRBD2	many	TRBV15	TRBJ2-1	TGTGCCACCAGCACCAAGGGACTAGCGGGACATAATGAGCAGTTCTTC	CATSTKGLAGHNEQFF
TRBD2	.	TRBV20-1	TRBJ2-4	TGCAGTGCTAGAAGGGGAGCGGGGGAAAACATTCAGTACTTC	CSARRGAGENIQYF
TRBD2	.	TRBV20-1	TRBJ2-1	TGCAGTGCTAGAGTGGGGAAGGGAGGGCTATACAATGAGCAGTTCTTC	CSARVGKGGLYNEQFF
.	.	TRBV7-2	TRBJ1-2	TGTGCCAGCAGCCCGCGACAGATTAACTATGGCTACACCTTC	CASSPRQINYGYTF